Presented here are 17 T cell receptor beta chains from one specimen sequenced in a study of OX40 agonist ivuxolimab in advanced cancers. The method was immunoSEQ multiplex PCR; TCRdb's version includes in-frame clones alone and lacks a portion of them. The sample carries about 61,000 clones, 83% recorded once. Here the sequenced sample was CD4+ or CD8+ T cells sorted from blood, taken in a trial of the OX40 agonist ivuxolimab. These receptors were taken from an adult with an advanced solid tumor such as melanoma, head and neck, liver or kidney cancer.

The chain employs TRBV25-1 and TRBJ2-5; 8 bases fit TRBD1. V was clipped by 4 bases and J by 3 bases; unmatched bases: 4. Germline assignment: CDR1 MGHDK and CDR2 SYGVNS. This CDR3 region has 14 residues. In nucleotides, the CDR3 is TGTGCCAGCAGTGCCGGACAGGGTAAAGAGACCCAGTACTTC. Its translation is CASSAGQGKETQYF.

This chain uses TRBV5-1 with TRBJ2-7; 8 bases are shared with TRBD2. Germline CDR1 SGHRS, CDR2 YFSETQ. Trimming cost V 4 bases and J 1 base; bases outside gene matches: 7. This CDR3 is built from 15 residues. Here the CDR3 DNA reads TGCGCCAGCAGCCCCTCCATAGCGGGGTCCTACGAGCAGTACTTC. Residues: CASSPSIAGSYEQYF.

Only one count was recorded for this clone. The chain recombines TRBV11-3 with TRBJ2-2; possible D gene TRBD1, 6 bases. V lost 5 bases and J lost 6, with 10 bases in between. CDR3 length equals 13 residues. The V gene's germline CDR1 is SGHNT and CDR2 YENEEA. As DNA, the CDR3 is TGTGCCAGCAGCCCAGGGGCGGCCGGGGAGCTGTTTTTT. Protein product: CASSPGAAGELFF.

The chain couples TRBV7-2 to TRBJ1-2; TRBD1 matches at 8 bases. V shed 5 bases and J 4 bases; nucleotides not matched to a gene: 6. This CDR3 spans 14 amino acids. Germline assignment: CDR1 SGHTA and CDR2 FQGNSA. The CDR3 nucleotides are TGTGCCAGCAGCCCCCAACAGGGGGGCTATGGCTACACCTTC. Residues: CASSPQQGGYGYTF.

V and J are TRBV5-5 and TRBJ2-1; D call uncertain. V gave up 4 bases and J gave up 5 bases, with 13 bases separating them. CDR3 size: 14 residues. Germline V gene data show CDR1 as SGHKS and CDR2 as YYEKEE (reference sequence). The CDR3 region is CASSDPRGDNEQFF. The DNA for the CDR3 is TGTGCCAGCAGCGACCCGCGCGGCGACAATGAGCAGTTCTTC. The full variable domain, in which reference TRBV5-5 and TRBJ2-1 provide the parts outside the CDR3, is DAGVTQSPTHLIKTRGQQVTLRCSPISGHKSVSWYQQVLGQGPQFIFQYYEKEERGRGNFPDRFSARQFPNYSSELNVNALLLGDSALYLCASSDPRGDNEQFFGPGTRLTVL.

With respect to this clone: Other nucleotide sequences in the sample specify the same CDR3. The V call is TRBV7-3, the J call TRBJ2-2; D gene ambiguous. Germline-derived CDR1 and CDR2 are SGHTA and FQGTGA. V shed 5 bases and J shed 5 bases, with 9 bases lying between them. The length of the CDR3 is 13 residues. Written as DNA, the CDR3 is TGTGCCAGCAGCGACCGTGGTACCGGGGAGCTGTTTTTT. Protein: CASSDRGTGELFF.

The rearrangement joins TRBV5-4 to TRBJ1-2; tentative D call: TRBD1 (5 bases). This CDR3 spans 14 amino acids. V was shortened by 3 bases and J by 5 bases, with 14 bases between the two germline ends. Germline V gene sequence: CDR1 SGHNT, CDR2 YYREEE (reference sequence). CDR3 nucleotides: TGTGCCAGCAGCTCCGAGGGGAGGGAGTATGGCTACACCTTC. As protein: CASSSEGREYGYTF.

This sequence joins TRBV11-2 and TRBJ1-4, with D perhaps matching TRBD1 (6 bases). V was shortened by 5 bases and J by 10 bases, with 20 bases between the two germline ends. The CDR3 runs 15 residues. In germline, CDR1 is SGHAT, CDR2 FQNNGV. The CDR3 nucleotides read TGTGCCAGCAGCACACCCGACAGGAGAACGACAAAACTGTTTTTT. Residues: CASSTPDRRTTKLFF. The complete variable domain, with remaining parts taken from reference TRBV11-2 and TRBJ1-4, reads EAGVAQSPRYKIIEKRQSVAFWCNPISGHATLYWYQQILGQGPKLLIQFQNNGVVDDSQLPKDRFSAERLKGVDSTLKIQPAKLEDSAVYLCASSTPDRRTTKLFFGSGTQLSVL.

The chain carries TRBV7-2 and TRBJ2-1; D tentatively fits TRBD1 or TRBD2 (5 bases each). The CDR3 is made up of 13 amino acids. Germline CDR1 reads SGHTA; CDR2 reads FQGNSA. V shed 5 bases and J shed 4 bases, with 9 bases lying between them. CDR3 sequence: CASSPGPYNEQFF. DNA for the CDR3: TGTGCCAGCAGCCCGGGGCCGTACAATGAGCAGTTCTTC. Combining the CDR3 with reference TRBV7-2 and TRBJ2-1 gives the whole variable domain GAGVSQSPSNKVTEKGKDVELRCDPISGHTALYWYRQSLGQGLEFLIYFQGNSAPDKSGLPSDRFSAERTGGSVSTLTIQRTQQEDSAVYLCASSPGPYNEQFFGPGTRLTVL.

This chain uses TRBV9 with TRBJ2-3, with TRBD2 identical over 14 bases. V lost 4 bases, J lost 4 bases, and 11 bases stayed unmatched. Per germline, CDR1 SGDLS and CDR2 YYNGEE. This CDR3 spans 18 amino acids. The CDR3 nucleotides are TGTGCCAGCAGCCCGAGTCGGACTAGCGGGGGGAGGGCAGATACGCAGTATTTT. Translated: CASSPSRTSGGRADTQYF. Drawing the rest from reference TRBV9 and TRBJ2-3, the complete variable domain is DSGVTQTPKHLITATGQRVTLRCSPRSGDLSVYWYQQSLDQGLQFLIQYYNGEERAKGNILERFSAQQFPDLHSELNLSSLELGDSALYFCASSPSRTSGGRADTQYFGPGTRLTVL.

This clone was detected only once. The rearrangement uses TRBV7-2 and TRBJ1-5, with a tentative D call TRBD1 (5 bases). Germline assignment: CDR1 SGHTA and CDR2 FQGNSA. The V and J ends lost 1 base and 5 bases respectively, with 18 bases between them. This CDR3 comprises 17 residues. CDR3 protein: CASSLVGTQNGDQPQHF. The CDR3 DNA follows: TGTGCCAGCAGCTTAGTAGGGACTCAGAACGGCGATCAGCCCCAGCATTTT.

This clone was detected only a few times. The J gene is TRBJ1-6, the V gene TRBV6-1, with D unresolved. The CDR3 runs 16 residues. With 1 base removed from V and 0 bases from J, the gap between germline ends came to 7 bases. Germline loops: CDR1 MNHNS, CDR2 SASEGT. CDR3 coding DNA: TGTGCCAGCAGTGAAGGCCCGAGCTCCTATAATTCACCCCTCCACTTT. Translating it yields CASSEGPSSYNSPLHF.

As regards this clone: Sequence at one end of the junction differs from germline and may be a read error. Other nucleotide sequences in the sample specify the same CDR3. This chain uses TRBV4-2 with TRBJ2-7; 7 nucleotides line up with TRBD2. Germline V gene data show CDR1 as LGHNA and CDR2 as YNFKEQ. The CDR3 is made up of 12 amino acids. CDR3: CASSREGYEQYF. The DNA of the CDR3 is TGTGCCAGCAGCCGGGAGGGGTACGAGCAATACTTC.

In its sample, this clone was seen a few times. The rearrangement joins TRBV5-5 to TRBJ1-3; no clear D gene. V was trimmed by 2 bases and J by 3 bases, leaving 12 bases between them. Per the germline V gene, CDR1 is SGHKS and CDR2 is YYEKEE (reference sequence). The CDR3 is made up of 15 amino acids. The DNA for the CDR3 is TGTGCCAGCAGCTTCTCCGCTCAGGTTGGAAACACCATATATTTT. This gives the protein CASSFSAQVGNTIYF. Supplemented by reference TRBV5-5 and TRBJ1-3, the full variable domain reads DAGVTQSPTHLIKTRGQQVTLRCSPISGHKSVSWYQQVLGQGPQFIFQYYEKEERGRGNFPDRFSARQFPNYSSELNVNALLLGDSALYLCASSFSAQVGNTIYFGEGSWLTVV.

The V gene is TRBV28, the J gene TRBJ2-7; 9 positions match TRBD2. This CDR3 is built from 15 residues. Trimming took 4 bases from V and 2 from J; bases not matched to a gene: 6. The germline gives CDR1 MDHEN, CDR2 SYDVKM. CDR3 loop: CASSSGGTSTYEQYF. CDR3 nucleotides: TGTGCCAGCAGTTCGGGCGGGACTAGCACCTACGAGCAGTACTTC.

This rearrangement joins TRBV28 to TRBJ1-4; unclear D gene. Germline lookup yields CDR1 MDHEN and CDR2 SYDVKM. V was shortened by 3 bases and J by 3 bases, with 11 bases between the two germline ends. This CDR3 spans 15 amino acids. The DNA of the CDR3 is TGTGCCAGCAGTTTGTCATTAGGTGCTAATGAAAAACTGTTTTTT. Translated, it gives CASSLSLGANEKLFF.

This clone was seen once. CDR3 sequence (DNA): TGTGCCAGCAGCCCGTCGCGGGACTCCTACGAGCAGTACTTC. Translating it yields CASSPSRDSYEQYF. V is TRBV7-2 and J is TRBJ2-7; TRBD2 is a possible D gene (6 bases). CDR1 is SGHTA and CDR2 is FQGNSA in the germline V gene. V lost 5 bases and J lost 0, with 11 bases in between. The CDR3 contains 14 residues.